Reported below is one T cell receptor (beta chain). Its antigen remains undetermined. No much larger clone exists at a distance of one base, and base qualities are not known. Standard classification criteria for type 1 or type 2 diabetes were met by all diabetic patients, and glucose and C-peptide were assessed by WHO-recommended methods. Exclusion applied to any donor with other autoimmune diseases or infections within the previous four weeks. From each participant, around 10 milliliters of peripheral blood were collected. LymphoPrep density separation was used to isolate PBMCs. This specimen comes from a study of type 1 and type 2 diabetes patients (TCRdb year 2016). General notes on the study: The cohort comprised eight or nine type 1 diabetes patients, a few type 2 diabetes patients and roughly 6 nondiabetic controls recruited in China. Throughout the study, CD4 or CD8 MicroBeads on MACS columns were used to positively select CD4+ and CD8+ T cells from PBMCs. Altogether, approximately 19 million paired-end reads were produced across the whole study. In the study, high-throughput sequencing was used to profile TCRbeta repertoires so that type 1 diabetes, type 2 diabetes and nondiabetic individuals could be compared. Type 2 diabetes patients were used as a disease comparison group for the type 1 diabetes patients. Comparing approximately 21-cycle and roughly 27-cycle amplification showed similar V gene usage, suggesting similar primer efficiencies and random PCR bias. TCRbeta libraries were sequenced paired-end on Illumina HiSeq 2000 or MiSeq instruments. Broad study findings and their caveats: V and J gene usage patterns of type 2 diabetes and control samples were highly correlated, averaging approximately 0.97 between samples. Only a few highly-expanded CD4+ clones (median one) were found in type 2 diabetes patients, and these clones made up a median approximately 4% of reads. Since just a limited number of T2D and control samples were sequenced, some T1D-only HECs might also appear in more T2D or control samples. The study groups were not matched for age and gender, which could possibly have biased interpretation. In both CD4+ and CD8+ T cells, type 2 diabetes repertoires were highly diverse and significantly more diverse than type 1 diabetes repertoires.

The CDR1 and CDR2 encoded by the germline V gene are LGHNT and FRNRAP. V sheds 2 bases and J sheds 4 bases, leaving 8 bases between their ends. The CDR3 contains 13 residues, cysteine and phenylalanine counted. The kept DNA is CDR3 alone, 39 bases in frame from the first base. The reads were generated on an Illumina MiSeq. Genomic DNA from sorted T cell subsets was used as template for TCRbeta CDR3 amplification. Multiplex PCR with 30 forward and 13 reverse primers amplified the TCRbeta CDR3 region. PCR products were purified with AMPure XP beads, after which indices and adaptors were added in a second roughly 23-cycle PCR. Before sequencing, libraries were gel-purified with the QIAquick Gel Extraction Kit. The published analysis was carried out like this. FLASH was used to merge paired-end reads, and IgBLAST was used to align the merged reads to IMGT V, D and J germline references. Reads with below 70% alignment identity to germline references were discarded, leaving 8.5 million to 13 million reads study-wide. CDR3 boundaries, reading frame and productivity were assigned according to IMGT definitions. Highly-expanded clones were defined as clones at or above 1% of reads, and diversity was measured by normalized Shannon entropy. Unpaired two-tailed t-tests were used to test group differences in Shannon entropy. TCRdb took the public reads, trimmed them with fastp at Q25, ran MiXCR for clone calling and kept in-frame beta chains. Merged by CDR3 protein, the rows form single entries marked with the most common genes and DNA. The V and J calls reflect TCRdb's pipeline rather than the authors' work. This sample lists 280,000 or so distinct CDR3 sequences; 45% to 60% were detected once. The ten largest clones take up roughly 13% of the sample.

Sequencing was done on a sample of peripheral blood mononuclear cells (PBMCs). The TCR was taken from a man between 18 and 35 years old with type 2 diabetes. The sequence links TRBV12-5 to TRBJ1-2; TRBD1 is possibly the D segment (6 matching bases). The DNA sequence follows: TGTGCTAGTGGTTTGTCGGGGGCCTATGGCTACACCTTC. Its coded protein is CASGLSGAYGYTF. Supplemented by the reference TRBV12-5 and TRBJ1-2 proteins around the CDR3, the complete variable domain is DARVTQTPRHKVTEMGQEVTMRCQPILGHNTVFWYRQTMMQGLELLAYFRNRAPLDDSGMPKDRFSAEMPDATLATLKIQPSEPRDSAVYFCASGLSGAYGYTFGSGTRLTVV.